The clone carrying this TCR beta chain has just a few counts. The antigen is not known. From germline, CDR1 is DFQATT and CDR2 SNEGSKA (reference sequence). V was pared by 5 bases and J by 0 bases, with 10 bases between. The CDR3 is 13 amino acids. The study, taken as a whole, reports: The larger cohort examined one V-J beta rearrangement, not whole repertoires. Tumor memory CD4+ T cell TCR gene usage was found to cluster with blood and lymph node memory CD4+ cells and with lymph node naive CD4+ cells.

After constant-region reverse-primer amplification, full-length variable regions underwent semi-nested PCR with Nested Universal Primer A. TCRdb independently ran MiXCR on the 5' RACE reads; one entry per CDR3 protein. The sample shows around 52,000 distinct CDR3 sequences, about 28% of them seen only once. The specimen was tumor-infiltrating memory CD4+ T cells sorted from the breast tumor. The subset here: memory CD4+ T cells, CD4+CD45RO+CD25-. The clonotype originates from a female donor with breast cancer. The chain joins TRBV20-1 to TRBJ1-2, with D hard to call. CDR3 loop: CSAPTEANYGYTF. As DNA, the CDR3 is TGCAGTGCTCCCACGGAAGCTAACTATGGCTACACCTTC.